Below are 29 T cell receptor beta chains sequenced from a single sample in a study of OX40 agonist ivuxolimab in advanced cancers. Produced via immunoSEQ multiplex PCR; TCRdb's table is partial and in-frame only. The sample has 46,000 or so clones, roughly three quarters seen once. Sequenced here: CD4+ or CD8+ T cells sorted from blood, sampled in a trial of the OX40 agonist ivuxolimab. The receptor source for this set is an adult with an advanced solid tumor such as melanoma, head and neck, liver or kidney cancer.

The chain recombines TRBV2 with TRBJ2-3; D ambiguous. Germline V CDR1 and CDR2: SNHLY, FYNNEI. The CDR3 has 12 residues. V was cut by 6 bases and J by 2 bases, with 6 bases left in between. The CDR3 nucleotides are TGTGCCAGCAGGACGGACACAGATACGCAGTATTTT. This sequence encodes CASRTDTDTQYF.

This clone was seen once. CDR3 region: CASSLIFSGRAGQNIQYF. The CDR3 region has the DNA TGCGCCAGCAGCTTAATTTTTAGCGGGAGGGCGGGTCAAAACATTCAGTACTTC. This chain links TRBV5-1 with TRBJ2-4; 11 bases are shared with TRBD2. Per germline, CDR1 SGHRS and CDR2 YFSETQ. This CDR3 region has 18 residues. The V gene end was trimmed by 2 bases and the J gene end by 5 bases; junction bases not matched to a gene: 12. The full variable domain, completed using reference TRBV5-1 and TRBJ2-4, is KAGVTQTPRYLIKTRGQQVTLSCSPISGHRSVSWYQQTPGQGLQFLFEYFSETQRNKGNFPGRFSGRQFSNSRSEMNVSTLELGDSALYLCASSLIFSGRAGQNIQYFGAGTRLSVL.

The chain joins TRBV6-6 to TRBJ1-3, with TRBD1 as a possible D gene (5 bases). Deletions cut 10 bases from V and 8 bases from J, with 18 bases between. The germline V gene has CDR1 MNHNY and CDR2 SVGAGI (reference sequence). The CDR3 covers 13 residues. The chain's CDR3 is CAIRDETWDTIYF. The CDR3 DNA reads as TGTGCCATCCGGGACGAAACCTGGGACACCATATATTTT.

This clone is a singleton in its sample. The rearrangement links TRBV5-4 to TRBJ2-6, with D possibly called TRBD1 or TRBD2 (5 bases each). The length of the CDR3 is 15 residues. Per germline, CDR1 SGHNT and CDR2 YYREEE (reference sequence). The V end was cut by 0 bases, the J end by 4 bases, with 8 bases between. DNA of the CDR3: TGTGCCAGCAGCTTGGGTGGGACCGGGGCCAACGTCCTGACTTTC. Its protein product is CASSLGGTGANVLTF.

This clone was observed a handful of times. The sample contains more than one DNA sequence encoding this CDR3. Written as DNA, the CDR3 is TGTGCCAGCGGACAGTTCAACTATGGCTACACCTTC. As protein: CASGQFNYGYTF. The chain joins TRBV6-6 to TRBJ1-2; TRBD1 might be the D (6 bases). In germline, CDR1 is MNHNY, CDR2 SVGAGI (reference sequence). Trimming cost V 8 bases and J 2 bases, with 9 bases left between them. This CDR3 has 12 amino acids.

The V call is TRBV7-9, the J call TRBJ2-7; D may match TRBD1 or TRBD2 (7 bases each). There are 14 residues in the CDR3. Germline V gives CDR1 SEHNR, CDR2 FQNEAQ (reference sequence). The V end was cut by 5 bases, the J end by 5 bases, with 16 bases between. CDR3 protein: CASSPGGAQNEQYF. The CDR3 nucleotides are TGTGCCAGCAGCCCAGGGGGGGCGCAGAACGAGCAGTACTTC. Based on the CDR3 plus reference TRBV7-9 and TRBJ2-7, the full variable domain is DTGVSQNPRHKITKRGQNVTFRCDPISEHNRLYWYRQTLGQGPEFLTYFQNEAQLEKSRLLSDRFSAERPKGSFSTLEIQRTEQGDSAMYLCASSPGGAQNEQYFGPGTRLTVT.

This clone has a handful of counts. The rearrangement joins TRBV14 to TRBJ2-5; D is unresolved. The germline V gene has CDR1 SGHDN and CDR2 FVKESK. The CDR3 is made up of 14 amino acids. V lost 1 base, J lost 2 bases, and 8 bases lay in between. CDR3 amino acids: CASSQGYRQETQYF. The CDR3 DNA reads TGTGCCAGCAGCCAAGGGTATAGACAAGAGACCCAGTACTTC.

The genes are TRBV7-6 and TRBJ2-7, with D perhaps matching TRBD2 (5 bases). The length of the CDR3 is 13 residues. Germline CDR1 reads SGHVS; CDR2 reads FNYEAQ. Trimming pared 1 base from V and 7 bases from J, leaving 11 bases between. CDR3 DNA sequence: TGTGCCAGCAGCTTAGTCGGGGTAGAGGAGCAGTACTTC. Protein product: CASSLVGVEEQYF.

V is TRBV28 and J is TRBJ1-4, with a tentative D call TRBD1 (5 bases). This CDR3 is built from 14 residues. V was pared by 6 bases and J by 2 bases, with 10 bases between. From germline, CDR1 is MDHEN and CDR2 SYDVKM. The DNA of the CDR3 is TGTGCCAGCAGACCGACAGAGACTAATGAAAAACTGTTTTTT. It specifies CASRPTETNEKLFF.

The chain employs TRBV6-5 and TRBJ2-7; D is unclear. The ends were cut back, 0 bases at V and 7 bases at J, with 19 bases in the middle. The CDR3 consists of 16 residues. Germline loops: CDR1 MNHEY, CDR2 SVGAGI. Here the CDR3 DNA reads TGTGCCAGCAGTTACTCGATAGGTGGCTCCCCAGGAGAGCAGTACTTC. The encoded protein is CASSYSIGGSPGEQYF.

This clone appeared once. The chain carries TRBV27 and TRBJ1-2; tentative D call: TRBD1 (6 bases). This CDR3 comprises 15 residues. The germline V gene encodes CDR1 MNHEY and CDR2 SMNVEV (reference sequence). Trimming left V 1 base short and J 8 bases short, with 17 bases between. The CDR3 DNA follows: TGTGCCAGCAGTTTATATTTCAGGGGCCGAGGAGGCTACACCTTC. Translation: CASSLYFRGRGGYTF.

V and J are TRBV4-1 and TRBJ2-1, with 8 bases that match TRBD2. Losses at the gene ends were 0 bases for V and 5 bases for J; bases not matched to a gene: 15. The germline CDR1 and CDR2 sequences are MGHRA and YSYEKL. The CDR3 is 19 amino acids. The CDR3 DNA sequence: TGCGCCAGCAGCCAAGATCTCCCAGAGGCGATTAGCGGGAACAATGAGCAGTTCTTC. It specifies CASSQDLPEAISGNNEQFF.

The chain links TRBV19 to TRBJ2-2; the D is unclear. The CDR3 consists of 14 residues. Trimming stripped 7 bases from V and 6 bases from J, with 15 bases between. Germline V gives CDR1 LNHDA, CDR2 SQIVND (reference sequence). The DNA of the CDR3 is TGTGCCAGTACTCGGCCTGGGATCGCCGGGGAGCTGTTTTTT. Translation: CASTRPGIAGELFF.

The V call is TRBV11-3, the J call TRBJ2-1; a possible D gene is TRBD2 (5 bases). The V end lost 0 bases, the J end lost 6 bases, and 12 bases lay between the germline ends. The CDR3 consists of 15 residues. The germline gives CDR1 SGHNT, CDR2 YENEEA. CDR3 sequence reads: CASSLDRRVFNEQFF. CDR3 DNA: TGTGCCAGCAGCTTAGACCGGCGGGTCTTCAATGAGCAGTTCTTC.

The chain's CDR3 is CASSSRRIQETQYF. The DNA of the CDR3 is TGTGCCAGCAGTTCCCGACGGATCCAAGAGACCCAGTACTTC. The chain carries TRBV28 and TRBJ2-5; D is ambiguous. Deletions cut 4 bases from V and 1 base from J, with 10 bases between. CDR3 size: 14 residues. Germline values: CDR1 MDHEN, CDR2 SYDVKM.

The chain combines TRBV9 with TRBJ2-5; 10 positions match TRBD1. Unmatched junction bases numbered 1, after V lost 0 bases and J lost 5 bases. Germline CDR1 and CDR2: SGDLS and YYNGEE. The length of the CDR3 is 14 residues. As DNA, the CDR3 is TGTGCCAGCAGCGTAGAGGGACAGGGGGAGACCCAGTACTTC. Translation gives CASSVEGQGETQYF.

This chain uses TRBV5-1 with TRBJ2-2, with a possible D match to TRBD1 (5 bases). This CDR3 has 16 amino acids. The germline CDR1 and CDR2 sequences are SGHRS and YFSETQ. The V end was cut by 4 bases, the J end by 1 base, with 14 bases between. The CDR3 coding sequence is TGCGCCAGCAGCCAGATGGGGCAGGTGAACACCGGGGAGCTGTTTTTT. This encodes CASSQMGQVNTGELFF.

The chain recombines TRBV19 with TRBJ2-2; 9 bases map to TRBD1. Losses at the gene ends were 5 bases for V and 4 bases for J; bases not matched to a gene: 2. CDR3 size: 14 residues. In germline, CDR1 is LNHDA, CDR2 SQIVND (reference sequence). CDR3 protein: CASSSTGGTGELFF. CDR3 nucleotides: TGTGCCAGTAGTTCGACAGGGGGCACCGGGGAGCTGTTTTTT. Drawing the rest from reference TRBV19 and TRBJ2-2, the complete variable domain is DGGITQSPKYLFRKEGQNVTLSCEQNLNHDAMYWYRQDPGQGLRLIYYSQIVNDFQKGDIAEGYSVSREKKESFPLTVTSAQKNPTAFYLCASSSTGGTGELFFGEGSRLTVL.

The J gene is TRBJ1-6, the V gene TRBV27; D is possibly TRBD1 (5 bases). CDR3 length: 15 amino acids. CDR1 and CDR2 from the germline V gene are MNHEY and SMNVEV (reference sequence). Trimming stripped 3 bases from V and 5 bases from J, with 11 bases between. The CDR3 protein is CASSFRDEDNSPLHF. For the CDR3, the DNA is TGTGCCAGCAGTTTCCGGGACGAGGATAATTCACCCCTCCACTTT.

The rearrangement joins TRBV6-5 to TRBJ1-6; TRBD1 is a possible D gene (6 bases). The V and J ends lost 2 bases and 9 bases respectively, with 11 bases between them. Per germline, CDR1 MNHEY and CDR2 SVGAGI. The CDR3 spans 14 residues. The CDR3 reads CASSYAGAVSPLHF. The DNA of the CDR3 is TGTGCCAGCAGTTACGCGGGGGCGGTTTCACCCCTCCACTTT.

V gene TRBV7-8 combines with J gene TRBJ2-3; D call uncertain. V shed 5 bases and J shed 3 bases, with 18 bases lying between them. The CDR3 has 16 residues. Per germline, CDR1 SGHVS and CDR2 FQNEAQ. For the CDR3, the DNA is TGTGCCAGCAGCGGGTGGGCTGGGCTGGGGACAGATACGCAGTATTTT. It is translated as CASSGWAGLGTDTQYF.

The chain is built from TRBV7-9 and TRBJ1-6; 9 nucleotides agree with TRBD1. The CDR3 contains 14 residues. Germline CDR1 and CDR2: SEHNR and FQNEAQ (reference sequence). Trimming at V came to 1 base and at J to 9 bases, leaving 1 base not matched to a gene. CDR3 in amino acids: CASSLETGGSPLHF. CDR3 DNA sequence: TGTGCCAGCAGCTTAGAGACAGGGGGTTCACCCCTCCACTTT.

This clone was seen a few times. V gene TRBV11-2 combines with J gene TRBJ2-5; 7 bases match TRBD1. This CDR3 is 13 amino acids long. Germline CDR1 and CDR2: SGHAT and FQNNGV. V shed 6 bases, J shed 5 bases, and the junction held 6 bases outside the gene matches. The CDR3 loop is CASSSRGMETQYF. CDR3 bases: TGTGCCAGCAGTTCCAGGGGGATGGAGACCCAGTACTTC.

The genes are TRBV14 and TRBJ2-5; D ambiguous. Trimming took off 0 bases at V and 3 bases at J, with 8 bases between the two ends. This CDR3 has 14 amino acids. In germline, CDR1 is SGHDN, CDR2 FVKESK. The CDR3, as DNA: TGTGCCAGCAGCCAAGACCAAGGAAAAGAGACCCAGTACTTC. This translates into CASSQDQGKETQYF.

This chain joins TRBV2 and TRBJ1-2, with D possibly matching TRBD1 (5 bases). V lost 6 bases and J 8 bases, leaving 7 bases between the germline ends. The CDR3 length is 10 residues. CDR1 is SNHLY and CDR2 is FYNNEI in the germline V gene. The chain's CDR3 is CASRGQGYTF. Here the CDR3 DNA reads TGTGCCAGCAGGGGGCAAGGCTACACCTTC.

V usage is TRBV7-3 and J usage is TRBJ2-2, with D unresolved. V shed 10 bases and J shed 0 bases, with 9 bases lying between them. This CDR3 has 13 residues. CDR1 and CDR2 from the germline V gene are SGHTA and FQGTGA. CDR3 sequence reads: CAISIANTGELFF. The CDR3 DNA follows: TGTGCCATCTCAATCGCGAACACCGGGGAGCTGTTTTTT.

A word on this clone: Germline is not matched at one junction end, which may reflect a read error. The chain couples TRBV28 to TRBJ1-4; the D gene is possibly TRBD1 (6 bases). The CDR3 spans 12 residues. Looked up from germline, CDR1 is MDHEN and CDR2 is SYDVKM. The CDR3 loop reads CASSITGSNGEF. The CDR3, as DNA: TGTGCCAGCAGTATTACAGGGTCAAACGGGGAGTTT.

The rearrangement links TRBV5-4 to TRBJ2-4, with D possibly being TRBD2 (6 bases). CDR1 and CDR2 (germline): SGHNT, YYREEE (reference sequence). Trimming removed 0 bases from V and 0 bases from J, with 13 bases in between. The length of the CDR3 is 17 residues. CDR3: CASSLGSGLRAKNIQYF. For the CDR3, the DNA is TGTGCCAGCAGCTTGGGGTCGGGACTCAGAGCCAAAAACATTCAGTACTTC.

This chain connects TRBV10-1 to TRBJ2-1; 14 nucleotides match TRBD2. Germline CDR1 is WNHNN and CDR2 is SYGVQD (reference sequence). This CDR3 has 20 amino acids. V trimming: 0 bases; J trimming: 0 bases; junction bases outside the gene matches: 7. Here the CDR3 reads CASSESSRLAGGSSYNEQFF. DNA for the CDR3: TGCGCCAGCAGTGAGTCGAGTCGACTAGCGGGAGGGAGCTCCTACAATGAGCAGTTCTTC.